This is a list of T cell receptor beta chains from one sample in a study of blood T cell repertoires in COVID-19. Repertoires were generated with immunoSEQ multiplex PCR, while TCRdb's copy carries only in-frame clones and drops some. The sample holds about 430,000 clones; around 87% are singletons and the top ten take 0.9% to 1%. The sequenced sample was PBMCs or T cells enriched from blood (not recorded which). The source is a woman under 40 with acute COVID-19. The CDR3 runs from the conserved cysteine through the conserved F or W. The order of the fields is V gene, J gene, D gene, clone size, CDR3 protein, CDR3 DNA. D genes are given only for firm matches. Rows give clone size only sometimes, using once, few, many, or a class for an expanded clone.

v_gene: TRBV5-1; j_gene: TRBJ1-2; d_gene: TRBD1; abundance: NA; CDR3aa: CASSFGDRGQGSYGYTF; CDR3nt: TGCGCCAGCAGCTTCGGGGACAGGGGGCAAGGTAGCTATGGCTACACCTTC
v_gene: TRBV6-5; j_gene: TRBJ1-1; d_gene: NA; abundance: NA; CDR3aa: CASRRTEAFF; CDR3nt: TGTGCCAGCAGGAGGACTGAAGCTTTCTTT
v_gene: TRBV4-1; j_gene: TRBJ2-7; d_gene: TRBD1; abundance: NA; CDR3aa: CASSHPLGTGGFSSYEQYF; CDR3nt: TGCGCCAGCAGCCATCCGCTGGGGACAGGGGGCTTCTCCTCCTACGAGCAGTACTTC
v_gene: TRBV9; j_gene: TRBJ2-1; d_gene: TRBD2; abundance: NA; CDR3aa: CASSVAPLAGDYNEQFF; CDR3nt: TGTGCCAGCAGCGTAGCACCCCTAGCGGGGGACTACAATGAGCAGTTCTTC
v_gene: TRBV6-5; j_gene: TRBJ1-6; d_gene: TRBD1; abundance: NA; CDR3aa: CASSRQGTNSPLHF; CDR3nt: TGTGCCAGCAGTCGACAGGGTACTAATTCACCCCTCCACTTT
v_gene: TRBV7-3; j_gene: TRBJ2-6; d_gene: NA; abundance: once; CDR3aa: CASSLPSSAGANVLTF; CDR3nt: TGTGCCAGCAGCTTACCATCTAGCGCTGGGGCCAACGTCCTGACTTTC
v_gene: TRBV7-6; j_gene: TRBJ1-1; d_gene: TRBD1; abundance: NA; CDR3aa: CASSLGTGGLTEAFF; CDR3nt: TGTGCCAGCAGCTTAGGTACAGGGGGCCTCACTGAAGCTTTCTTT
v_gene: TRBV18; j_gene: TRBJ2-7; d_gene: TRBD1; abundance: NA; CDR3aa: CASSPTPGQGFHEQYF; CDR3nt: TGTGCCAGCTCACCTACTCCGGGACAGGGGTTCCACGAGCAGTACTTC
v_gene: TRBV5-4; j_gene: TRBJ1-4; d_gene: NA; abundance: NA; CDR3aa: CASSSLGSEKLFF; CDR3nt: TGTGCCAGCAGCTCCCTCGGGAGTGAAAAACTGTTTTTT
v_gene: TRBV27; j_gene: TRBJ1-4; d_gene: NA; abundance: NA; CDR3aa: CASRPSVANEKLFF; CDR3nt: TGTGCCAGCAGACCGTCGGTGGCTAATGAAAAACTGTTTTTT
v_gene: TRBV18; j_gene: TRBJ2-7; d_gene: TRBD2; abundance: NA; CDR3aa: CASSPLAGVEQYF; CDR3nt: TGTGCCAGCTCACCACTAGCGGGGGTTGAGCAGTACTTC
v_gene: TRBV7-2; j_gene: TRBJ2-1; d_gene: TRBD2; abundance: NA; CDR3aa: CASSISGGPPVEQFF; CDR3nt: TGTGCCAGCAGCATTAGCGGGGGGCCCCCTGTGGAGCAGTTCTTC
v_gene: TRBV9; j_gene: TRBJ2-3; d_gene: TRBD2; abundance: NA; CDR3aa: CASSVDPTSAFTDTQYF; CDR3nt: TGTGCCAGCAGCGTAGACCCGACTAGCGCCTTCACAGATACGCAGTATTTT
v_gene: TRBV28; j_gene: TRBJ1-2; d_gene: NA; abundance: NA; CDR3aa: CASSLLGAYGYTF; CDR3nt: TGTGCCAGCAGTTTATTGGGAGCCTATGGCTACACCTTC
v_gene: TRBV7-2; j_gene: TRBJ2-5; d_gene: NA; abundance: NA; CDR3aa: CASSLGVAYPVFYF; CDR3nt: TGTGCCAGCAGCCTCGGGGTAGCTTACCCCGTTTTCTACTTC
v_gene: TRBV5-5; j_gene: TRBJ2-4; d_gene: NA; abundance: few; CDR3aa: CASSLVGGAAKNIQYF; CDR3nt: TGTGCCAGCAGCTTGGTTGGTGGGGCGGCCAAAAACATTCAGTACTTC